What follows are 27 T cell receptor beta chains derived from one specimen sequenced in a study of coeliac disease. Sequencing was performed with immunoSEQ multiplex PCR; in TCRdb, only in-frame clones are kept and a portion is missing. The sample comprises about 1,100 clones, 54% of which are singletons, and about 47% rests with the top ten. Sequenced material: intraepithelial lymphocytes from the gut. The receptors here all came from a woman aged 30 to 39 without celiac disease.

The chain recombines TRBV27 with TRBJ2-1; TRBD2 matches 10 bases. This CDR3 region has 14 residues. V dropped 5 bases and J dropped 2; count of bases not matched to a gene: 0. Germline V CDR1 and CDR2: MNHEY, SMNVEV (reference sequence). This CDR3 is CASSSGGAYNEQFF. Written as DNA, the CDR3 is TGTGCCAGCAGTAGCGGGGGGGCCTACAATGAGCAGTTCTTC.

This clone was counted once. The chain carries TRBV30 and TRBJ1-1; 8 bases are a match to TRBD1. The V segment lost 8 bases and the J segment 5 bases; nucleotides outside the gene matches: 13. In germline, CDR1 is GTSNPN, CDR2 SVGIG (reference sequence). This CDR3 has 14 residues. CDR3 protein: CAGRGLLGRTEAFF. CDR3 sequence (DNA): TGTGCCGGCAGGGGGCTGCTTGGGAGGACTGAAGCTTTCTTT.

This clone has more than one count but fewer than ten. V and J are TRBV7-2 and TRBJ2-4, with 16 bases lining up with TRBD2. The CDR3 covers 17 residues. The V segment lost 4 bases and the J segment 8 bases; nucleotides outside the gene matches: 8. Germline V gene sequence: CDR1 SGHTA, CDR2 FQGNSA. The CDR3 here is CASSSGTSGGAGDIQYF. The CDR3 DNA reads TGTGCCAGCAGCTCAGGGACTAGCGGGGGGGCCGGGGACATTCAGTACTTC.

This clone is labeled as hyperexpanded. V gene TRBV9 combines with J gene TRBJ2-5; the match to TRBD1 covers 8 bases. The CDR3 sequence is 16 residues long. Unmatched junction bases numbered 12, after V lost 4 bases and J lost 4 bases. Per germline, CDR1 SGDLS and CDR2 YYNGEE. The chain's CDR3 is CASSSSTGGLLETQYF. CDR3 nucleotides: TGTGCCAGCAGCTCGAGTACAGGGGGGCTTCTAGAGACCCAGTACTTC.

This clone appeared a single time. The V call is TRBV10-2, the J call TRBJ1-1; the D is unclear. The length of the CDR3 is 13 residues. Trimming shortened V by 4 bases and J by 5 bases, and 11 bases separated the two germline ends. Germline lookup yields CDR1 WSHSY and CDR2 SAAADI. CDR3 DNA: TGCGCCAGCAGTGGCCGGCCAGGAACTGAAGCTTTCTTT. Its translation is CASSGRPGTEAFF.

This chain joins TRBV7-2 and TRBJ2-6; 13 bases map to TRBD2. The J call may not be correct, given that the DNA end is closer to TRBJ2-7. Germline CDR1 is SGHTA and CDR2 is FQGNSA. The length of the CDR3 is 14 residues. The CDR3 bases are TGTGCCAGCAGCGAGGGACTAGCGGGGTACGAGCAGTACTTC. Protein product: CASSEGLAGYEQYF.

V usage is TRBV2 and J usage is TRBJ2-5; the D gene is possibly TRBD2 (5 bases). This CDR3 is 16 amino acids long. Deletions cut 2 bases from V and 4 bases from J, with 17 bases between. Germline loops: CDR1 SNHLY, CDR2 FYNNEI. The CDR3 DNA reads TGTGCCAGCAGTGAACTAAGACCCATCCGGGGAGAGACCCAGTACTTC. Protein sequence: CASSELRPIRGETQYF.

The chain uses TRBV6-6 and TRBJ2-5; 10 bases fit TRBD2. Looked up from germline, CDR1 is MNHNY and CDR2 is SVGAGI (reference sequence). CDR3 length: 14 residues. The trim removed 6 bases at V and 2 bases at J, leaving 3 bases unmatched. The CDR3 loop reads CASSASGGQETQYF. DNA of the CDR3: TGTGCCAGCAGCGCTAGCGGGGGACAAGAGACCCAGTACTTC.

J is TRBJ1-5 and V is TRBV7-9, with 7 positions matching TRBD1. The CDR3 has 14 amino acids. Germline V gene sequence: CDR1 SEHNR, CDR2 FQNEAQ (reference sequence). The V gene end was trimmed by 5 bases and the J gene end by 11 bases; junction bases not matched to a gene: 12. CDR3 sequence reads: CASSRDREQSAQHF. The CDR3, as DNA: TGTGCCAGCAGCAGAGACAGGGAGCAATCAGCCCAGCATTTT.

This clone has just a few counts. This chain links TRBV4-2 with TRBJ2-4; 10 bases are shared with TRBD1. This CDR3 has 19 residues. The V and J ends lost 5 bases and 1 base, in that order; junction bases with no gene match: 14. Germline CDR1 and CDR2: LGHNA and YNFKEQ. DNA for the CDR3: TGTGCCAGCAGCTTGGCCGGGACAGGGGTTATAGGGGCCAAAAACATTCAGTACTTC. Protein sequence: CASSLAGTGVIGAKNIQYF.

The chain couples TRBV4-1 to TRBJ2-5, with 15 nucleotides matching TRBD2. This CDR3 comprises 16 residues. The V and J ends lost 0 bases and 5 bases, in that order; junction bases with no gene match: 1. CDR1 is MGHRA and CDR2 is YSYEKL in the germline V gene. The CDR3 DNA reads TGCGCCAGCAGCCAAGACGGGACTAGCGGGGGGGAGACCCAGTACTTC. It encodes CASSQDGTSGGETQYF.

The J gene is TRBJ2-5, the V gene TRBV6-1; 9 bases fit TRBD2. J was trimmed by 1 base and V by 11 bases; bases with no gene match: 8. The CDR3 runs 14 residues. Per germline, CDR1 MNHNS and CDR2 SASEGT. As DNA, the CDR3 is TGTGCCGCGGGGGGGGGACAGCTCCAAGAGACCCAGTACTTC. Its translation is CAAGGGQLQETQYF.

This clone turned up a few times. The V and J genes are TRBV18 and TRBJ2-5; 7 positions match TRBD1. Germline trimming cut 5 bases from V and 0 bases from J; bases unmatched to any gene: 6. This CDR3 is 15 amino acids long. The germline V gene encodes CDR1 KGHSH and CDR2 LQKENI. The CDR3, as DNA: TGTGCCAGCTCAATGGGACAGCTTTACCAAGAGACCCAGTACTTC. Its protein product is CASSMGQLYQETQYF.

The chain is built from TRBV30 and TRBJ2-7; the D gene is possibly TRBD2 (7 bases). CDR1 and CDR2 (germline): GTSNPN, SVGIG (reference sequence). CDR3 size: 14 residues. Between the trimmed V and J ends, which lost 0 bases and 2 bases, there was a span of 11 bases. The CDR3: CAWSVLGGAYEQYF. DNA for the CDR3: TGTGCCTGGAGTGTACTAGGGGGGGCCTACGAGCAGTACTTC. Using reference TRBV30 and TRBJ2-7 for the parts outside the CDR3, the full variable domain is SQTIHQWPATLVQPVGSPLSLECTVEGTSNPNLYWYRQAAGRGLQLLFYSVGIGQISSEVPQNLSASRPQDRQFILSSKKLLLSDSGFYLCAWSVLGGAYEQYFGPGTRLTVT.

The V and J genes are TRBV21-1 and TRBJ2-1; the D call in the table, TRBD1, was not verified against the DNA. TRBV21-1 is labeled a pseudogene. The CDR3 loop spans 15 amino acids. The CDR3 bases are TGTGCCAGCCCGAAGACCGGGACAGGGGTTAATGAGCAGTTCTTC. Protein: CASPKTGTGVNEQFF.

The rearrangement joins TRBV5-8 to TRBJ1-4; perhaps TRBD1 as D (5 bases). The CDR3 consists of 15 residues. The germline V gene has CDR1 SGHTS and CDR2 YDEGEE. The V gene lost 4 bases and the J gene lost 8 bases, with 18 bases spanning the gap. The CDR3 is CASSPGSRGGEKLFF. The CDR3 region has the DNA TGTGCCAGCAGCCCCGGCAGTAGGGGCGGAGAAAAACTGTTTTTT.

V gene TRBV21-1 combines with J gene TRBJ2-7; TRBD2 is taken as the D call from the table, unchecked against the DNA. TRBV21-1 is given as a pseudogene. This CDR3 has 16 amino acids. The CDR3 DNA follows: TGTGCCAACAAAAGAACTACAAACCCCTCCTCCTACGAGCAGTACTTC. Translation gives CANKRTTNPSSYEQYF.

This CDR3 reads CASSYLGAETQYF. CDR3 nucleotide sequence: TGTGCCAGCAGTTATCTTGGGGCAGAGACCCAGTACTTC. The chain combines TRBV6-5 with TRBJ2-5, with D maybe TRBD1 (5 bases). This CDR3 spans 13 amino acids. Germline V gene sequence: CDR1 MNHEY, CDR2 SVGAGI. Trimming left V 3 bases short and J 4 bases short, with 9 bases between.

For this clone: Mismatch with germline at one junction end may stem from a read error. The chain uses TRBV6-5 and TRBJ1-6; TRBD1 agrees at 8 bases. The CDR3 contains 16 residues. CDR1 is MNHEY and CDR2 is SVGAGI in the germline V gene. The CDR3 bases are TGTGCCAGCAGCTACTCGCCGGACAGGGCGGCAGTATCCCTCCACTTT. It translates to CASSYSPDRAAVSLHF.

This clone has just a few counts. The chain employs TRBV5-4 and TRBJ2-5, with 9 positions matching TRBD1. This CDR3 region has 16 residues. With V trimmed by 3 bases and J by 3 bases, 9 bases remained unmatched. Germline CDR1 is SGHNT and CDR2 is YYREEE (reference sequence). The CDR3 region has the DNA TGTGCCAGCAGCTCCCACGGACAGGGGACAGAAGAGACCCAGTACTTC. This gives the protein CASSSHGQGTEETQYF.

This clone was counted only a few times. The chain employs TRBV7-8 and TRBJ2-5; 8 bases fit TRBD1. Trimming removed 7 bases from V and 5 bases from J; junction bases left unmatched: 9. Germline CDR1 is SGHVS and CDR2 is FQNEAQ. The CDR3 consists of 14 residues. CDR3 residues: CASTTGGLAETQYF. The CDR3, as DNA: TGTGCCAGCACCACAGGGGGGTTGGCTGAGACCCAGTACTTC.

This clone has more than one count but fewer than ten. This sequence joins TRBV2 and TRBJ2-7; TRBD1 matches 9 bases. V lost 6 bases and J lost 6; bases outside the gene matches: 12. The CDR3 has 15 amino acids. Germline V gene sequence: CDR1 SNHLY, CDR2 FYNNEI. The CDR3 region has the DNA TGTGCCAGCAGAGATAAACAGGGGGCGACCTTCGAGCAGTACTTC. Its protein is CASRDKQGATFEQYF.

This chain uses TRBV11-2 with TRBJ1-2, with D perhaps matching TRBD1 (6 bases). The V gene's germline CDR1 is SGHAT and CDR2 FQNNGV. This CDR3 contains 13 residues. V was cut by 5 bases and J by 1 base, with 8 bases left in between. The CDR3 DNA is TGTGCCAGCAGCCCACAGGGTAACTATGGCTACACCTTC. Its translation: CASSPQGNYGYTF.

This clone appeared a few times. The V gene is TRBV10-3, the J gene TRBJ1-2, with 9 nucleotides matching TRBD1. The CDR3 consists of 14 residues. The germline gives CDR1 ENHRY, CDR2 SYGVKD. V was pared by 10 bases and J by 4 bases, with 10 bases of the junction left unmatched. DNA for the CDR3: TGTGCCACCTGGACAGGGGAATTTAGCTATGGCTACACCTTC. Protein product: CATWTGEFSYGYTF.

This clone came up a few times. This chain's CDR3 is CASSMLGGNTIYF. CDR3 DNA sequence: TGTGCCAGTAGTATGTTGGGCGGAAACACCATATATTTT. This chain links TRBV19 with TRBJ1-3; D is unresolved. The germline V gene has CDR1 LNHDA and CDR2 SQIVND (reference sequence). V lost 3 bases and J lost 4, with 7 bases in between. The CDR3 spans 13 residues.

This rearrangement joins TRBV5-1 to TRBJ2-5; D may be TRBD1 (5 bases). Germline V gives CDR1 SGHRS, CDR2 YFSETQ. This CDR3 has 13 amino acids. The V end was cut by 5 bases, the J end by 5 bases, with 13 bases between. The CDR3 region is CASRPGCRETQYF. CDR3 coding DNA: TGCGCCAGCAGGCCAGGGTGCAGGGAGACCCAGTACTTC.

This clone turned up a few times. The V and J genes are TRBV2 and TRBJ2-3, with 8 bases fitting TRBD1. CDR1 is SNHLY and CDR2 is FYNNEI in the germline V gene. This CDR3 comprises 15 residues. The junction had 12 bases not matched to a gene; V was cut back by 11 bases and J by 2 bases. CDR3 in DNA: TGTGCCTCAGGGGGCCGGGACGGCCCCACAGATACGCAGTATTTT. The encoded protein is CASGGRDGPTDTQYF.